The next 13 T cell receptor beta chains were all read from a single sample in a study of cytomegalovirus exposure and HLA in healthy donors. The study ran its PCR with 60 Vbeta and 13 Jbeta primers. TCRdb's table, derived via immunoSEQ multiplex PCR, lists solely in-frame clones and lacks some. The sample records roughly 300,000 clones, 75% to 90% being singletons. Sequences were obtained from PBMCs. These receptors came from a man aged 40-50 years in good health and CMV-seropositive.

The genes are TRBV5-1 and TRBJ2-3, with a weak D call TRBD1 (6 bases). CDR3 length: 13 amino acids. The V end lost 3 bases, the J end lost 6 bases, and 11 bases lay between the germline ends. Per the germline V gene, CDR1 is SGHRS and CDR2 is YFSETQ. For the CDR3, the DNA is TGCGCCAGCAGCTGGGACAAAAGGGATACGCAGTATTTT. This translates into CASSWDKRDTQYF.

The chain links TRBV28 to TRBJ1-2; no reliable D call. V dropped 0 bases and J dropped 2 bases, with 7 bases sitting between them. The CDR3 runs 14 residues. CDR1 and CDR2 (germline): MDHEN, SYDVKM. CDR3 sequence reads: CASSLWGSNYGYTF. The CDR3 DNA follows: TGTGCCAGCAGTTTATGGGGCAGCAACTATGGCTACACCTTC.

Here the CDR3 DNA reads TGTGCCAGTAGTAGACCGGGACAGGCATATCAGCCCCAGCATTTT. Encoded protein: CASSRPGQAYQPQHF. This chain links TRBV19 with TRBJ1-5; TRBD1 matches 8 bases. CDR1 and CDR2 (germline): LNHDA, SQIVND (reference sequence). The CDR3 totals 15 residues. Trimming took 4 bases from V and 5 from J; bases not matched to a gene: 7.

V usage is TRBV9 and J usage is TRBJ1-1; tentative D call: TRBD1 (6 bases). Germline V CDR1 and CDR2: SGDLS, YYNGEE. This CDR3 has 15 amino acids. Trimming removed 3 bases at V and 0 bases at J, with 12 bases between. CDR3 sequence reads: CASSEQGAMNTEAFF. The CDR3 bases are TGTGCCAGCAGCGAACAGGGAGCGATGAACACTGAAGCTTTCTTT.

V is TRBV28 and J is TRBJ2-2, with D perhaps TRBD2 (6 bases). The CDR3 runs to 14 residues. The V gene's germline CDR1 is MDHEN and CDR2 SYDVKM. The V end lost 6 bases, the J end lost 4 bases, and 12 bases lay between the germline ends. The CDR3 bases are TGTGCCAGCAGGGAGGACTACCCCACCGGGGAGCTGTTTTTT. Protein: CASREDYPTGELFF.

The rearrangement uses TRBV19 and TRBJ2-2; 8 bases are shared with TRBD1. Germline V gene lookup returns CDR1 LNHDA and CDR2 SQIVND (reference sequence). The CDR3 runs 16 residues. V lost 5 bases, J lost 6 bases, and 11 bases stayed unmatched. The CDR3 loop reads CASSPDYPGGSGELFF. In DNA form, the CDR3 reads TGTGCCAGTAGTCCGGACTATCCAGGGGGCTCCGGGGAGCTGTTTTTT.

This chain links TRBV21-1 with TRBJ1-5; TRBD1 was called by the table and not checked on the DNA. TRBV21-1 is a documented pseudogene. The CDR3 has 15 amino acids. The CDR3 coding sequence is TGTGCCAGGATACAGGGGAGTAAGACCAATCAGCCCCAGCATTTT. Translating it yields CARIQGSKTNQPQHF.

CDR3 region: CASSYGREQFF. The CDR3 DNA reads TGTGCCAGCAGTTACGGGCGAGAGCAGTTCTTC. The chain joins TRBV6-6 to TRBJ2-1; D is unclear. This CDR3 region has 11 residues. V dropped 2 bases and J dropped 10 bases, with 6 bases sitting between them. Germline V gives CDR1 MNHNY, CDR2 SVGAGI (reference sequence).

The genes are TRBV28 and TRBJ2-5; D not resolved. The end of the DNA is better explained by TRBJ2-7, so the J call may be wrong. The CDR3 has 11 amino acids. Germline V gene data show CDR1 as MDHEN and CDR2 as SYDVKM. The CDR3 region has the DNA TGTGCCAGCAAGGCTAGGTACGAGCAGTACTTC. Translation gives CASKARYEQYF.

V usage is TRBV5-4 and J usage is TRBJ2-3, with 7 bases that match TRBD2. This CDR3 has 17 residues. The germline V gene encodes CDR1 SGHNT and CDR2 YYREEE (reference sequence). Losses at the gene ends were 2 bases for V and 1 base for J; bases not matched to a gene: 10. The CDR3: CASSFSATSRGTDTQYF. The CDR3 bases are TGTGCCAGCAGCTTTAGCGCGACTAGCAGAGGCACAGATACGCAGTATTTT.

CDR3 sequence: CSVEGPRRETQYF. CDR3 DNA: TGCAGCGTTGAAGGGCCCAGGCGAGAGACCCAGTACTTC. V gene TRBV29-1 combines with J gene TRBJ2-5; D unclear. CDR3 length equals 13 residues. Germline loops: CDR1 SQVTM, CDR2 ANQGSEA. Trimming left V 1 base short and J 4 bases short, with 10 bases between.

The V and J genes are TRBV5-1 and TRBJ2-5; D not certain. V lost 4 bases, J lost 4 bases, and 11 bases lay in between. Germline V gene lookup returns CDR1 SGHRS and CDR2 YFSETQ. This CDR3 is built from 13 residues. CDR3 region: CASSPIHPETQYF. The CDR3 DNA is TGCGCCAGCAGCCCAATACATCCAGAGACCCAGTACTTC.

The rearrangement links TRBV6-5 to TRBJ2-7; possibly TRBD1 for D (5 bases). The V end was cut by 0 bases, the J end by 2 bases, with 8 bases between. Per germline, CDR1 MNHEY and CDR2 SVGAGI. This CDR3 has 14 amino acids. The CDR3: CASSYSGVTYEQYF. The CDR3 DNA is TGTGCCAGCAGTTACTCAGGGGTCACCTACGAGCAGTACTTC.